The TCR beta chain described here comes from a study of long-term antiretroviral therapy in people with HIV. The authors ran the immunoSEQ assay, v3.0, at survey level. Sequencing used immunoSEQ multiplex PCR; TCRdb keeps in-frame clones, though not all of them. The data show roughly 25,000 clones, around 79% seen once. With regard to this clone: Its target is not known.

V dropped 0 bases and J dropped 5 bases, with 7 bases sitting between them. The CDR3 has 13 amino acids. Germline-derived CDR1 and CDR2 are SGHTA and FQGNSA. Whole-study results and caveats: The study collected blood between the mid-2000s and the late 2010s, possibly under older ART regimens.

V usage is TRBV7-2 and J usage is TRBJ2-5; D gene ambiguous. Sequenced here: unsorted PBMCs, sampled 2.1 years after starting antiretroviral therapy. This TCR was recovered from a man aged 25-40 years with HIV. The CDR3 DNA sequence: TGTGCCAGCAGCTTAGCGGGCCTGGAGACCCAGTACTTC. Amino acids: CASSLAGLETQYF.